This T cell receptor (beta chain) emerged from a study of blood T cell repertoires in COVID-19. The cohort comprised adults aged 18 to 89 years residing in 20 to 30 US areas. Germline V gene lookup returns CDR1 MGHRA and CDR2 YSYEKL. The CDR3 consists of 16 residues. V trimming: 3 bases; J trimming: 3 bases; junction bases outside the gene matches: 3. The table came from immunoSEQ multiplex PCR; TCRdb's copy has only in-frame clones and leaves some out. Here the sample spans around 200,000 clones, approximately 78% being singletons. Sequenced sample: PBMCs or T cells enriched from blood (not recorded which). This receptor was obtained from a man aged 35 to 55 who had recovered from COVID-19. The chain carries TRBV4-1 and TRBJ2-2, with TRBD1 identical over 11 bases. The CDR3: CASSHRTGGYTGELFF. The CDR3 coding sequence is TGCGCCAGCAGCCACCGGACAGGGGGCTACACCGGGGAGCTGTTTTTT.